The source of this T cell receptor beta chain is a study of T cell clonotyping in hematopoietic cell transplantation. In the case of this clone: The antigen is unknown.

Sequencing was performed with immunoSEQ multiplex PCR; in TCRdb, only in-frame clones are kept and a portion is missing. The sample lists roughly 17,000 clones; roughly 93% were seen once. Study-level results: Recipient TCR diversity dropped after transplant; expanded clonotypes rose from day 30 to 180. Graft donor and pretransplant recipient Inverse Simpson Index values predicted broader posttransplant TCR diversity.

Time point meaning: recipient sample about 28 days before transplant, after cytoreduction. The source was peripheral blood mononuclear cells, collected before stem cell transplant. This clonotype was obtained from a man between 18 and 35 years old with biphenotypic leukemia. Some clones in this sample may be carry-over from other donors' samples.

The CDR3 loop is CSVGLAGGRNTGELFF. CDR3 nucleotide sequence: TGCAGCGTTGGACTAGCGGGGGGGCGGAACACCGGGGAGCTGTTTTTT. This chain connects TRBV29-1 to TRBJ2-2, with 14 bases aligning to TRBD2. The trim removed 4 bases at V and 1 base at J, leaving 2 bases unmatched. The CDR3 runs 16 residues. CDR1 is SQVTM and CDR2 is ANQGSEA in the germline V gene.